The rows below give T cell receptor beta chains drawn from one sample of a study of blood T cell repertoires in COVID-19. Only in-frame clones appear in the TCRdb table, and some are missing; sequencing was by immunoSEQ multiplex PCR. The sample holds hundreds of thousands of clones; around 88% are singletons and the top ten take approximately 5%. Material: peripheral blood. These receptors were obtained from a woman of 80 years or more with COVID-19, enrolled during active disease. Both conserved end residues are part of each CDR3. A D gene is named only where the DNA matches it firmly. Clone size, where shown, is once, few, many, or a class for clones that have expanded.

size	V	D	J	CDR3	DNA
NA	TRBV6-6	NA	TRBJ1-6	CASSYSAGNSPLHF	TGTGCCAGCAGTTACTCGGCGGGTAATTCACCCCTCCACTTT
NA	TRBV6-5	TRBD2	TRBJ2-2	CASSYPGGPRPGELFF	TGTGCCAGCAGTTACCCGGGGGGGCCAAGGCCCGGGGAGCTGTTTTTT
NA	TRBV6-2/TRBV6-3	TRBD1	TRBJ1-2	CASSPDRDYGYTF	TGTGCCAGCAGCCCCGACAGGGACTATGGCTACACCTTC
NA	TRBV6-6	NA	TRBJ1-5	CASSYSRTGGPPQHF	TGTGCCAGCAGTTACTCGAGAACGGGAGGTCCGCCCCAGCATTTT
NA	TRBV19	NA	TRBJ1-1	CASKEPLLGAAWPRQEAFF	TGTGCCAGTAAGGAACCACTCTTAGGGGCAGCTTGGCCACGGCAGGAAGCTTTCTTT
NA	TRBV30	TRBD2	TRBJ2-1	CAWSVGRGAYNEQFF	TGTGCCTGGAGTGTAGGGCGGGGGGCTTACAATGAGCAGTTCTTC
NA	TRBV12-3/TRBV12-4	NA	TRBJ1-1	CASSPRGNTEAFF	TGTGCCAGCAGCCCCAGAGGGAACACTGAAGCTTTCTTT
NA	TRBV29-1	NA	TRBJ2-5	CSVRPLGETQYF	TGCAGCGTCCGCCCTCTAGGAGAGACCCAGTACTTC
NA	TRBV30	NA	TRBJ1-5	CAWRNKGAQPQHF	TGTGCCTGGAGAAATAAAGGGGCTCAGCCCCAGCATTTT
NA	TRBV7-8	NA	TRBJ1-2	CASSTGYYGYTF	TGTGCCAGCAGCACAGGTTACTATGGCTACACCTTC
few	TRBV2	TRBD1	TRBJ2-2	CASSETGTPGELFF	TGTGCCAGCAGCGAGACAGGGACCCCCGGGGAGCTGTTTTTT
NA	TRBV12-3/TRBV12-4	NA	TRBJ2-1	CASQGSSYNEQFF	TGTGCCAGTCAGGGTAGTTCCTACAATGAGCAGTTCTTC
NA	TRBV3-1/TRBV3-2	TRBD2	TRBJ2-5	CASSPGTSGGLRETQYF	TGTGCCAGCAGCCCGGGGACTAGCGGGGGGCTCCGGGAGACCCAGTACTTC
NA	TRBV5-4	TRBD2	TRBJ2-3	CASSSRLAGGLDTQYF	TGTGCCAGCAGCTCCAGACTAGCGGGGGGGCTGGATACGCAGTATTTT
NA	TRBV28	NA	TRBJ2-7	CASSSPYEQYF	TGTGCCAGCAGTTCTCCCTACGAGCAGTACTTC
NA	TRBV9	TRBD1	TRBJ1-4	CASSGGQLGEKLFF	TGTGCCAGCAGCGGGGGACAGCTTGGTGAAAAACTGTTTTTT
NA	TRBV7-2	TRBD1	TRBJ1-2	CASSPAVGQDYGYTF	TGTGCCAGCAGCCCCGCTGTGGGACAGGACTATGGCTACACCTTC
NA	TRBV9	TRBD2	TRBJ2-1	CASSVSGGATYNEQFF	TGTGCCAGCAGCGTAAGCGGGGGGGCCACATACAATGAGCAGTTCTTC
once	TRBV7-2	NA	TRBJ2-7	CASSYATGYEQYF	TGTGCCAGCAGCTATGCGACAGGCTACGAGCAGTACTTC
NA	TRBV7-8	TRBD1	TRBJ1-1	CASSPPGQGSLQAFF	TGTGCCAGCAGCCCTCCGGGACAGGGGTCTCTCCAAGCTTTCTTT
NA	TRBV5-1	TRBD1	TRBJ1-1	CASSLRPPQTGFAEAFF	TGCGCCAGCAGCCTACGCCCACCCCAGACAGGGTTTGCTGAAGCTTTCTTT
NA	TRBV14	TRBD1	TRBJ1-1	CASRVQGAATEAFF	TGTGCCAGCAGGGTACAGGGGGCCGCCACTGAAGCTTTCTTT
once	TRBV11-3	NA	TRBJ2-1	CASSIQGSSYNEQFF	TGTGCCAGCAGCATACAAGGGAGCTCCTACAATGAGCAGTTCTTC
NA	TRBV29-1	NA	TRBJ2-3	CSVEDRSF	TGCAGCGTTGAAGATCGTTCCTTT
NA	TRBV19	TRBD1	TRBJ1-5	CASSKQGAGNQPQHF	TGTGCCAGTAGTAAACAGGGGGCAGGTAATCAGCCCCAGCATTTT
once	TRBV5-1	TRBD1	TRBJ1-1	CASSYGTGLMNTEAFF	TGCGCCAGCAGCTACGGGACAGGGCTTATGAACACTGAAGCTTTCTTT
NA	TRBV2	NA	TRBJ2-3	CASSEAGTQYF	TGTGCCAGCAGTGAGGCGGGAACGCAGTATTTT
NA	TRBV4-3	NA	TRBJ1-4	CASSQGRNGGEKLFF	TGCGCCAGCAGCCAAGGGAGGAACGGCGGTGAAAAACTGTTTTTT
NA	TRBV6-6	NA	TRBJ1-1	CASSNMGLNTEAFF	TGTGCCAGCAGTAATATGGGGCTGAACACTGAAGCTTTCTTT
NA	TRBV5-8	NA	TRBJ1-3	CASSLTSTIYF	TGTGCCAGCAGCCTGACTTCGACCATATATTTT
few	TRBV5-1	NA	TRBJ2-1	CASSLGLGANNEQFF	TGCGCCAGCAGCTTGGGGCTGGGGGCTAACAATGAGCAGTTCTTC
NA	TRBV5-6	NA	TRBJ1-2	CASSPARGNYGYTF	TGTGCCAGCAGCCCGGCAAGGGGGAACTATGGCTACACCTTC
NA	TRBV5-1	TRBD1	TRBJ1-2	CASSLDRTGDGYTF	TGCGCCAGCAGCTTGGATAGGACAGGGGATGGCTACACCTTC
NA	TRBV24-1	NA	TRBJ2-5	CATSDSGSQETQYF	TGTGCCACCAGTGACTCCGGGTCTCAAGAGACCCAGTACTTC
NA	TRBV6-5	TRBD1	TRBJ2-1	CASRPQGAVRNEQFF	TGTGCCAGCAGACCACAGGGGGCAGTTAGGAATGAGCAGTTCTTC
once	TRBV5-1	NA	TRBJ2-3	CASSSVGGGTDTQYF	TGCGCCAGCAGCTCCGTGGGGGGAGGCACAGATACGCAGTATTTT
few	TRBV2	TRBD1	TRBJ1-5	CASTKNARGSNQPQHF	TGTGCCAGCACCAAAAACGCCAGGGGGAGCAATCAGCCCCAGCATTTT
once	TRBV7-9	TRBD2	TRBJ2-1	CASSLTSGGHNEQFF	TGTGCCAGCAGCTTGACTAGCGGGGGACACAATGAGCAGTTCTTC